This T cell receptor beta chain was documented in a study of T cells after yellow fever vaccination. Whole-study results and caveats: At day 0, almost all vaccine-responding clonotypes escaped detection in the sorted memory subsets. Compared with primary, the secondary response was weaker and peaked at day 5, not 15.

This clonotype has a count of ten or more. This CDR3 is 14 amino acids long. Germline V gives CDR1 SGHRS, CDR2 YFSETQ. Trimming removed 0 bases at V and 3 bases at J, with 7 bases between. TCRdb processed the 5' RACE reads anew with MiXCR; each CDR3 protein has one entry. The sample contains some 48,000 distinct CDR3 sequences, around 6.8% of which appear only once. This receptor was identified in a man aged 25-40 years who received the YFV17D yellow fever vaccine. V usage is TRBV5-1 and J usage is TRBJ2-4, with D perhaps TRBD1 (6 bases). The starting material was PBMCs, either bulk or a sorted T-cell subset (CD4+, CD8+, memory, or dextramer-sorted; not recorded which), obtained 45 days after the yellow fever booster vaccination. In DNA, the CDR3 is TGCGCCAGCAGCTTGGACAGGGACAAAAACATTCAGTACTTC. The encoded protein is CASSLDRDKNIQYF.